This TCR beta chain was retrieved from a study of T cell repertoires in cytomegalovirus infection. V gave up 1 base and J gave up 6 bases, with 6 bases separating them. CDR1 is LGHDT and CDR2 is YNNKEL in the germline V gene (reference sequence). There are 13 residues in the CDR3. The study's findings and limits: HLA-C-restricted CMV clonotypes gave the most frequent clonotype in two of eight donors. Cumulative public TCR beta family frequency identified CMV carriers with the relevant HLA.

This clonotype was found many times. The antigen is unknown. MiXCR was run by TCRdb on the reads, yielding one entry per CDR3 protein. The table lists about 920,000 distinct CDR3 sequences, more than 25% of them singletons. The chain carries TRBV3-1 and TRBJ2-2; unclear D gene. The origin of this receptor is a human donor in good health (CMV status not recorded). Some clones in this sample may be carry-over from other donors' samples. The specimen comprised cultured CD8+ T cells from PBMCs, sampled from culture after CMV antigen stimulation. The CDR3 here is CASSQAGAGELFF. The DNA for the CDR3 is TGTGCCAGCAGCCAAGCTGGGGCCGGGGAGCTGTTTTTT.